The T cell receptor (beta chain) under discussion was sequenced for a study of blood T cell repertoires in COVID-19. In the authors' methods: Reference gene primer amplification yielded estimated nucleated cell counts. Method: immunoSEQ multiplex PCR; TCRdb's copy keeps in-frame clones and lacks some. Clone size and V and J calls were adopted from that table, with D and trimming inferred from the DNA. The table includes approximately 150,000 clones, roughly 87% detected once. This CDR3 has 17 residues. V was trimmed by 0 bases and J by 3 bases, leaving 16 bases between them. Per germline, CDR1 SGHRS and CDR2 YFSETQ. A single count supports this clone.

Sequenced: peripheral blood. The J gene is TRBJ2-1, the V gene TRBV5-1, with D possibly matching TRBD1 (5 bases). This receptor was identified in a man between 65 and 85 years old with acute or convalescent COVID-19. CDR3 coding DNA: TGCGCCAGCAGCTTGGTGGTAACAGGAACCTACTACAATGAGCAGTTCTTC. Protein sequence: CASSLVVTGTYYNEQFF.